The next 7 T cell receptor beta chains were all read from a single sample in a study of cytomegalovirus exposure and HLA in healthy donors. The primer mix had 60 Vbeta and 13 Jbeta primers. TCRdb keeps only in-frame clones here, not all; method: immunoSEQ multiplex PCR. Its listing shows around 130,000 clones. Material for sequencing was PBMCs. These receptors all come from a woman aged 40 to 55 in good health and CMV-seronegative.

The V gene is TRBV18, the J gene TRBJ1-2, with TRBD1 matching 7 bases. The V segment lost 2 bases and the J segment 3 bases; nucleotides outside the gene matches: 6. Germline V gives CDR1 KGHSH, CDR2 LQKENI. CDR3 length: 15 residues. The CDR3 reads CASSPSTGTYYGYTF. The DNA for the CDR3 is TGTGCCAGCTCACCATCGACAGGGACTTACTATGGCTACACCTTC.

The chain has TRBV5-1 and TRBJ1-4, with TRBD1 identical over 7 bases. The CDR3 covers 15 residues. CDR1 is SGHRS and CDR2 is YFSETQ in the germline V gene. J gave up 8 bases and V 0 bases, and 7 bases lay outside the gene matches. For the CDR3, the DNA is TGCGCCAGCAGCTTGGAACAGGGGAATCGCGAAAAACTGTTTTTT. Amino acid sequence: CASSLEQGNREKLFF.

This rearrangement joins TRBV19 to TRBJ1-1; 8 positions agree with TRBD1. The CDR3 runs to 13 residues. Trimming removed 6 bases from V and 11 bases from J; junction bases left unmatched: 11. The germline V gene encodes CDR1 LNHDA and CDR2 SQIVND (reference sequence). Here the CDR3 DNA reads TGTGCCAGTAGACCGGGACAGGCAGGACTCGCTTTCTTT. Translated: CASRPGQAGLAFF. Using reference TRBV19 and TRBJ1-1 for the parts outside the CDR3, the full variable domain is DGGITQSPKYLFRKEGQNVTLSCEQNLNHDAMYWYRQDPGQGLRLIYYSQIVNDFQKGDIAEGYSVSREKKESFPLTVTSAQKNPTAFYLCASRPGQAGLAFFGQGTRLTVV.

The chain couples TRBV19 to TRBJ2-5; 11 bases match TRBD2. CDR3 size: 16 residues. Germline trimming cut 5 bases from V and 2 bases from J; bases unmatched to any gene: 7. Germline CDR1 reads LNHDA; CDR2 reads SQIVND (reference sequence). Here the CDR3 reads CASSVRLAGRQETQYF. CDR3 nucleotide sequence: TGTGCCAGTAGTGTCCGACTAGCGGGGAGGCAAGAGACCCAGTACTTC.

The chain combines TRBV4-2 with TRBJ2-6; D is undetermined. The CDR3 extends over 17 amino acids. V lost 2 bases and J 0 bases, leaving 11 bases between the germline ends. Germline V CDR1 and CDR2: LGHNA, YNFKEQ. CDR3 bases: TGTGCCAGCAGCCAAAGTCTGCTGAGCTCTGGGGCCAACGTCCTGACTTTC. This encodes CASSQSLLSSGANVLTF.

This chain uses TRBV9 with TRBJ1-3; no clear D. CDR3 length: 14 residues. V lost 0 bases and J lost 8, with 12 bases in between. The germline V gene has CDR1 SGDLS and CDR2 YYNGEE. DNA for the CDR3: TGTGCCAGCAGCGTAGCTATATTTCCGGACACCATATATTTT. This sequence encodes CASSVAIFPDTIYF.

The CDR3 protein is CASSRTWTGMNTEAFF. The DNA for the CDR3 is TGTGCCAGCAGCAGAACCTGGACAGGGATGAACACTGAAGCTTTCTTT. V gene TRBV11-3 combines with J gene TRBJ1-1, with 8 bases lining up with TRBD1. The CDR3 contains 16 residues. The V gene end was trimmed by 5 bases and the J gene end by 0 bases; junction bases not matched to a gene: 8. Looked up from germline, CDR1 is SGHNT and CDR2 is YENEEA. The complete variable domain, with remaining parts taken from reference TRBV11-3 and TRBJ1-1, reads EAGVVQSPRYKIIEKKQPVAFWCNPISGHNTLYWYLQNLGQGPELLIRYENEEAVDDSQLPKDRFSAERLKGVDSTLKIQPAELGDSAVYLCASSRTWTGMNTEAFFGQGTRLTVV.